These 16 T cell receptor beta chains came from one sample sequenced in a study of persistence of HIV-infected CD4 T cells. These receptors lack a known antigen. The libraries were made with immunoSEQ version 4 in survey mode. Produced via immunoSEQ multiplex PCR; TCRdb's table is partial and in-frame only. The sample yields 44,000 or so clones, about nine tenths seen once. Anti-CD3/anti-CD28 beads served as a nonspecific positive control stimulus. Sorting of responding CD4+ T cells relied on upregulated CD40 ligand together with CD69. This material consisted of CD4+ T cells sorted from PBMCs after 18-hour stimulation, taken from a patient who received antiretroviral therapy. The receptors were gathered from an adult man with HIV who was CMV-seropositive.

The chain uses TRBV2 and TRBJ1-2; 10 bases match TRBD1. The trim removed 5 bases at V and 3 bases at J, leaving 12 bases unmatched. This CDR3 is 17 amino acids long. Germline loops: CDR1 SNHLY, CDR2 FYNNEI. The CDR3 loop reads CASSRPETGGTDYGYTF. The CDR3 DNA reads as TGTGCCAGCAGTCGGCCGGAGACAGGGGGCACTGACTATGGCTACACCTTC.

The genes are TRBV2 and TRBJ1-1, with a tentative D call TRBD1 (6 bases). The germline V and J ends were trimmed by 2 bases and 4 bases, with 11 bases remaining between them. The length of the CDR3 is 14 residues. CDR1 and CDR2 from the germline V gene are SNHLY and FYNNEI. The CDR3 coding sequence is TGTGCCAGCAGTGAACTGGGGGCAGGCACTGAAGCTTTCTTT. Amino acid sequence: CASSELGAGTEAFF.

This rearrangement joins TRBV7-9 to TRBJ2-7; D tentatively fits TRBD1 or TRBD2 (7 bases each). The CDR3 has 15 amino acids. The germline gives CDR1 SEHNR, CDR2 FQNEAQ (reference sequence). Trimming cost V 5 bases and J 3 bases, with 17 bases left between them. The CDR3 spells CASSPRDRDYYEQYF. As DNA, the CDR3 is TGTGCCAGCAGCCCACGTGACAGGGACTACTACGAGCAGTACTTC.

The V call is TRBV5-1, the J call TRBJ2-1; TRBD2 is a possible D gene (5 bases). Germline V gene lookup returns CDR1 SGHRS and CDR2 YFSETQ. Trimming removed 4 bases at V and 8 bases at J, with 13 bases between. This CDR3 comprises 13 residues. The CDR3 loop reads CASSPSWEHEQFF. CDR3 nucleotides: TGCGCCAGCAGCCCGAGTTGGGAGCATGAGCAGTTCTTC.

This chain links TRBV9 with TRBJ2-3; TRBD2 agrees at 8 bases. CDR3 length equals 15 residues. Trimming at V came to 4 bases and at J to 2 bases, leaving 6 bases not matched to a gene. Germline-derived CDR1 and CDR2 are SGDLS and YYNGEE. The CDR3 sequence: CASSPGGGNTDTQYF. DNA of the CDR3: TGTGCCAGCAGCCCGGGGGGGGGCAACACAGATACGCAGTATTTT.

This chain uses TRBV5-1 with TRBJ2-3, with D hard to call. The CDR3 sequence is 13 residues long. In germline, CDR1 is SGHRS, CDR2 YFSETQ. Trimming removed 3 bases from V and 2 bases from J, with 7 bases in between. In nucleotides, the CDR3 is TGCGCCAGCAGCTATGACGCCACAGATACGCAGTATTTT. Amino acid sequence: CASSYDATDTQYF.

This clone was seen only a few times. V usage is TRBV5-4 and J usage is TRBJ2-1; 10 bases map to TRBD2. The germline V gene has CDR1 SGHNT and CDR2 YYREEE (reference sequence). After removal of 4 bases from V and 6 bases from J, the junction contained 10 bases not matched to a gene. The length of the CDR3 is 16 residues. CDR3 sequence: CASSILSSGGGNEQFF. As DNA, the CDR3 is TGTGCCAGCAGCATCCTCTCTAGCGGGGGTGGCAATGAGCAGTTCTTC.

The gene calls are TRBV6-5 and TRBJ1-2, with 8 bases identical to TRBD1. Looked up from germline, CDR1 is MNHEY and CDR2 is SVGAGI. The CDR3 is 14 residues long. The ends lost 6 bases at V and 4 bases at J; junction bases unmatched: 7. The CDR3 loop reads CASRTTGDLYGYTF. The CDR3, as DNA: TGTGCCAGCAGAACGACAGGGGATCTCTATGGCTACACCTTC.

For the CDR3, the DNA is TGTGCCAGCAGCCCCGAAAGGGTACCTGGAAACACCATATATTTT. This gives the protein CASSPERVPGNTIYF. The V gene is TRBV5-4, the J gene TRBJ1-3; D is ambiguous. Trimming took off 4 bases at V and 2 bases at J, with 13 bases between the two ends. Germline V gene data show CDR1 as SGHNT and CDR2 as YYREEE (reference sequence). CDR3 length equals 15 residues.

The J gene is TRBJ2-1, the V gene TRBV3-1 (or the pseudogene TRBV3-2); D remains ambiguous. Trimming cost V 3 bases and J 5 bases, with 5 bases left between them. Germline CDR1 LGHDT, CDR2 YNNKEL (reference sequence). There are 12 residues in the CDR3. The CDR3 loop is CASSQTDNEQFF. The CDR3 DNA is TGTGCCAGCAGCCAGACGGACAATGAGCAGTTCTTC.

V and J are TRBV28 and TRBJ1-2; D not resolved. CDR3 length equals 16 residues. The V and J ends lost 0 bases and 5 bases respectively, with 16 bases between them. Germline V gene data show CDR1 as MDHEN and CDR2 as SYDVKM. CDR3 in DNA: TGTGCCAGCAGTTTATGGAATGAGGGCAGTAGATATGGCTACACCTTC. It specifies CASSLWNEGSRYGYTF.

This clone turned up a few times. CDR3 sequence: CASSFPGGNGYTF. CDR3 sequence (DNA): TGTGCCAGCAGCTTCCCAGGGGGCAATGGCTACACCTTC. V gene TRBV7-9 combines with J gene TRBJ1-2, with 8 nucleotides matching TRBD1. V was pared by 3 bases and J by 6 bases, with 3 bases of the junction left unmatched. CDR1 and CDR2 from the germline V gene are SEHNR and FQNEAQ (reference sequence). This CDR3 has 13 residues.

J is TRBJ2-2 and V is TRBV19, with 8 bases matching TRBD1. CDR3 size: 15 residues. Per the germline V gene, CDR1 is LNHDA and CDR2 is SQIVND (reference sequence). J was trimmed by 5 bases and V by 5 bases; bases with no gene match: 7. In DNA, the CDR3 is TGTGCCAGTAGTCCGCAGGGGGCGGGGACCGGGGAGCTGTTTTTT. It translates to CASSPQGAGTGELFF.

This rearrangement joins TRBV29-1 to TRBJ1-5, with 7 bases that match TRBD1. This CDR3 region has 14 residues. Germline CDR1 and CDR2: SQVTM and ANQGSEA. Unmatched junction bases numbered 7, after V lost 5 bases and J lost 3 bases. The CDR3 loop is CSVRTGEANQPQHF. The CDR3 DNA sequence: TGCAGCGTTCGAACAGGGGAGGCCAATCAGCCCCAGCATTTT.

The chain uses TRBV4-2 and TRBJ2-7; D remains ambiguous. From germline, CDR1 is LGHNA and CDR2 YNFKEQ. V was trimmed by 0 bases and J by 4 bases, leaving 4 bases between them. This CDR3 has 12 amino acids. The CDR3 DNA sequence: TGTGCCAGCAGCCAAGATCAATACGAGCAGTACTTC. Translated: CASSQDQYEQYF.

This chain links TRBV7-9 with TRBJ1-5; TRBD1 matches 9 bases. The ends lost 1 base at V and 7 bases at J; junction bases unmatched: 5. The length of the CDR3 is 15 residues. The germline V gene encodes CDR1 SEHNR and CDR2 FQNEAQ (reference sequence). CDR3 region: CASSLGTGDYQPQHF. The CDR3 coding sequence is TGTGCCAGCAGCTTAGGGACAGGGGACTACCAGCCCCAGCATTTT.